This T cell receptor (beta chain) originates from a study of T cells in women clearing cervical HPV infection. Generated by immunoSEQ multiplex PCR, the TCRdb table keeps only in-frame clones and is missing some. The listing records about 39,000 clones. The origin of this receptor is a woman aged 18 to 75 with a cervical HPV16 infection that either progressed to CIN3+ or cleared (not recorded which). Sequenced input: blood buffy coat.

CDR3 sequence reads: CASSLALISSYNEQFF. CDR3 bases read: TGTGCCAGCAGCTTGGCCCTCATAAGCTCCTACAATGAG. The genes are TRBV7-3 and TRBJ2-1; unclear D gene. The read ends 3 residues early relative to the CDR3; the germline J gene fills the gap. This CDR3 is built from 16 residues. V was pared by 3 bases and J by 0 bases, with 12 bases between. The V gene's germline CDR1 is SGHTA and CDR2 FQGTGA.